The clone carrying this T cell receptor (beta chain) has just one count. The data originate from a study of blood T cells in healthy people across ages. The CDR3 is 13 residues long. Germline V gene lookup returns CDR1 DFQATT and CDR2 SNEGSKA (reference sequence). A second PCR, run for 7 to 11 cycles, used a sample-barcoded 5' primer plus a J-beta primer mix. Each cDNA molecule received a tag from a template-switch adaptor that had 12 random nucleotides. The yield of each sample was at least 2.5 million CDR3-containing paired-end reads. TCRdb redid the calling of the 5' RACE reads with MiXCR, one entry per CDR3 protein. The sample contains 780,000 or so distinct CDR3 sequences, 53% of which appear only once.

This chain joins TRBV20-1 and TRBJ2-4, with TRBD2 as a possible D gene (6 bases). With the DNA end fitting TRBJ2-7 better, the J assignment may be wrong. The sequenced sample consisted of blood. This sequence originates from a man aged 80 or over in good health. The CDR3 reads CSARRDSAYEQYF. Written as DNA, the CDR3 is TGCAGTGCTAGACGGGACTCGGCTTACGAGCAGTACTTC.